This entry features one T cell receptor beta chain sequence. Its antigen remains undetermined. No base quality values were provided; no much bigger clone lies one nucleotide off. The data belong to a study of post-analysis software for immune sequencing data (dated by TCRdb to the mid-2010s). A note on the overall study: Disease courses on record covered relapsing-remitting, secondary progressive and progressive-relapsing multiple sclerosis, though some patients had no subtype annotation. The patient repertoires were compared against more than 10 previously published healthy control repertoires obtained from donors aged roughly 6 to 28 years. A subset of samples was prepared in parallel using single-end sample barcoding, then pooled and co-amplified after Illumina adapter ligation. Summary of the overall study and its limitations: Direct clustering with F measure revealed strong co-clustering of samples prepared in the same batch, which led to a batch-effect correction. The control group was slightly older than the multiple sclerosis patient group. Significantly lower normalized Chao1 diversity was found in multiple sclerosis patients than in controls, suggesting substantial peripheral T-cell clonal expansion.

To demonstrate the VDJtools post-analysis software, TCR beta repertoires were profiled from the peripheral blood of 13 young patients with multiple sclerosis. The patients with multiple sclerosis were children and adolescents between about 6 and 17 years of age. The library was built by means of PCR. TCRdb names Illumina HiSeq 2500 as the instrument used. To reduce PCR and sequencing biases, unique molecular identifiers were incorporated into the TCR beta cDNA libraries. Some 500,000 cDNA molecules were obtained for every 1 to 10 million input T cells, so each molecule roughly corresponded to one T cell. The same protocol used for the earlier healthy control dataset was applied to prepare and sequence the patient libraries. Samples belonging to the same batch were prepared together, multiplexed and sequenced on a shared HiSeq lane. The authors processed their data as follows. Raw barcoded reads were processed with MIGEC, discarding single-read molecular identifier groups before consensus assembly and CDR3 extraction. VDJtools was used for post-analysis of the clonotype tables, and diversity was normalized by down-sampling every dataset to the size of the smallest sample. To correct batch-related cross-sample contamination, repertoire overlap clustering matched CDR3 amino acid sequences but not nucleotide sequences. Using fastp trimming at Q25 and MiXCR clonotype assembly, TCRdb reanalyzed the public sequencing data and kept in-frame beta chains. Entries are consolidated by CDR3 protein sequence, retaining the most common genes and DNA. For this entry, the V and J calls and clone size follow TCRdb and not the study's own pipeline. The sample yields 600,000 to 700,000 distinct CDR3 sequences; around 64% were counted once. The ten largest clones take up about 10% of the sample.

Sequenced material: blood. The sequence derives from a girl aged 2 to 10 with multiple sclerosis.

The CDR3 loop reads CSVDTGWGTSYEQYF. The sequence in DNA is TGCAGCGTTGATACAGGGTGGGGTACTTCATACGAGCAGTACTTC. The sequence joins TRBV29-1 to TRBJ2-7; TRBD1 is possibly the D segment (6 matching bases). V and J lose 3 bases and 4 bases, and a span of 19 bases separates them. Per the germline V gene, SQVTM is the CDR1 and ANQGSEA is the CDR2. The CDR3 sequence holds 15 residues, the cysteine and phenylalanine included. Kept here is only the CDR3 DNA, which spans 45 bases and is read in frame from base 1.